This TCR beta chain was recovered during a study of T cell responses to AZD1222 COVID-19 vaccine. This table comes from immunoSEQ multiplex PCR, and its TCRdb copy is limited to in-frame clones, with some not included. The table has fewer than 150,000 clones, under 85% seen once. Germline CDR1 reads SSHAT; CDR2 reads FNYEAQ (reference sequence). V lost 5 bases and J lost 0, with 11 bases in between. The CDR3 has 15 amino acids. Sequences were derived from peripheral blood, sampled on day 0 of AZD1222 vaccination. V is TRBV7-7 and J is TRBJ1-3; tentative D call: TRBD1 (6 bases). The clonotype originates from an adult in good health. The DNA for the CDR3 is TGTGCCAGCAGCCCGGACAGAGCCTCTGGAAACACCATATATTTT. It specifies CASSPDRASGNTIYF.